Given below is one TCR beta chain in context. The CDR3 has 15 residues. Categorization into cohorts depended on clinical history that participants reported. These data come from a study of blood T cell repertoires in COVID-19. Study overall: Both acute and convalescent COVID-19 samples were obtained from the United States, Italy and Spain.

As originally analysed: Cell counts per sample came from amplifying reference gene primers. Method: immunoSEQ multiplex PCR; TCRdb's copy keeps in-frame clones and lacks some. Clone size and V and J calls were adopted from that table, with D and trimming inferred from the DNA. The sample contains a few hundred thousand clones, approximately 91% of which appear only once. The chain uses TRBV7-5 and TRBJ1-2; the table's D call of TRBD1 was not tested on the DNA. TRBV7-5 is a recognized pseudogene. The receptor's source is a woman under 40 who had been exposed to COVID-19. Sample: PBMCs or T cells enriched from blood (not recorded which). CDR3 bases: TGTGCCAGAAGCTTACCGGATGACAGGGACTATGGCTACACCTTC. It specifies CARSLPDDRDYGYTF.